The next 2 T cell receptor beta chains were all read from a single sample in a study of PD-1 blockade in classical Hodgkin lymphoma. Clones were sequenced by immunoSEQ multiplex PCR, and TCRdb holds only the in-frame ones, with some missing. The table includes 65,000 to 95,000 clones, 75% to 90% detected once. All patients relapsed after autologous stem cell transplantation, and brentuximab vedotin exposure varied. The input for sequencing was peripheral blood mononuclear cells (PBMCs), taken at baseline. The receptors derive from a human donor with classical Hodgkin lymphoma.

The chain is built from TRBV5-6 and TRBJ2-1; TRBD2 aligns across 8 bases. The CDR3 is 14 amino acids. CDR1 and CDR2 from the germline V gene are SGHDT and YYEEEE. J was trimmed by 8 bases and V by 2 bases; bases with no gene match: 6. In DNA, the CDR3 is TGTGCCAGCAGCTTTACGGGACTAGAACATGAGCAGTTCTTC. Translation gives CASSFTGLEHEQFF.

The V call is TRBV25-1, the J call TRBJ2-5; the match to TRBD2 covers 11 bases. Germline V gene data show CDR1 as MGHDK and CDR2 as SYGVNS. The CDR3 has 15 residues. Trimming took 5 bases from V and 1 from J; bases not matched to a gene: 3. For the CDR3, the DNA is TGTGCCAGCAGTTTCGGGACTAGCGGCCAAGAGACCCAGTACTTC. This sequence encodes CASSFGTSGQETQYF.